The 15 T cell receptor beta chains given below trace back to one sample, sequenced in a study of blood T cell repertoires in COVID-19. The method was immunoSEQ multiplex PCR; TCRdb's version includes in-frame clones alone and lacks a portion of them. The sample lists 95,000 to 150,000 clones; 75% to 85% were seen once. Sequencing was done on a sample of peripheral blood. The receptor set was obtained from a human donor in a cohort sampled during active COVID-19.

Only one count was recorded for this clone. V gene TRBV7-2 combines with J gene TRBJ2-7, with 14 positions matching TRBD2. In germline, CDR1 is SGHTA, CDR2 FQGNSA. The CDR3 has 15 amino acids. V lost 4 bases, J lost 6 bases, and 5 bases stayed unmatched. CDR3 nucleotides: TGTGCCAGCAGCTCGGGACTAGCGGGGGTCGGCGAGCAGTACTTC. This codes for CASSSGLAGVGEQYF.

This chain links TRBV4-1 with TRBJ1-1; tentative D call: TRBD1 (5 bases). Germline V gives CDR1 MGHRA, CDR2 YSYEKL. V was cut by 1 base and J by 0 bases, with 9 bases left in between. CDR3 length: 15 residues. CDR3: CASSQVQGVNTEAFF. In nucleotides, the CDR3 is TGCGCCAGCAGCCAAGTTCAGGGCGTGAACACTGAAGCTTTCTTT.

The chain uses TRBV29-1 and TRBJ2-2; 7 positions match TRBD1. The CDR3 totals 13 residues. Germline CDR1 SQVTM, CDR2 ANQGSEA. Trimming removed 6 bases from V and 3 bases from J; junction bases left unmatched: 4. For the CDR3, the DNA is TGCAGCGTACCCGGGACAGACACCGGGGAGCTGTTTTTT. Its translation: CSVPGTDTGELFF.

CDR3 sequence: CASRRQGASQEQFF. CDR3 sequence (DNA): TGCGCCAGCAGGAGACAGGGGGCGAGTCAGGAGCAGTTCTTC. The chain links TRBV4-1 to TRBJ2-1; TRBD1 matches 10 bases. The CDR3 extends over 14 amino acids. Germline CDR1 reads MGHRA; CDR2 reads YSYEKL. J lost 10 bases, V lost 6 bases, and 9 bases had no gene match.

The V call is TRBV27, the J call TRBJ2-3; no clear D gene. This CDR3 spans 15 amino acids. CDR1 is MNHEY and CDR2 is SMNVEV in the germline V gene (reference sequence). The V gene lost 5 bases and the J gene lost 0 bases, with 12 bases spanning the gap. CDR3 sequence: CASSTPRSSTDTQYF. CDR3 bases: TGTGCCAGCAGTACGCCGCGGAGTAGCACAGATACGCAGTATTTT.

This chain links TRBV28 with TRBJ1-2; D gene unclear. Germline values: CDR1 MDHEN, CDR2 SYDVKM. Trimming left V 2 bases short and J 7 bases short, with 17 bases between. The CDR3 contains 15 residues. CDR3 DNA: TGTGCCAGCAGTTTACCGGCGGGTCGGATTGGTGGCTACACCTTC. Translation: CASSLPAGRIGGYTF.

This clone was seen more than once but under ten times. The CDR3 DNA follows: TGTGCCAGCAGCTTATGGACAGGGGGCACAGATACGCAGTATTTT. Residues: CASSLWTGGTDTQYF. V usage is TRBV7-2 and J usage is TRBJ2-3; 9 positions agree with TRBD1. V was pared by 2 bases and J by 1 base, with 1 base of the junction left unmatched. Looked up from germline, CDR1 is SGHTA and CDR2 is FQGNSA. This CDR3 is 15 amino acids long.

CDR3 DNA sequence: TGTGCCAGCAGCGGGTTGTCGGGGTCCAAAAGCAATCAGCCCCAGCATTTT. Encoded protein: CASSGLSGSKSNQPQHF. The genes are TRBV5-6 and TRBJ1-5, with D uncertain. There are 17 residues in the CDR3. Germline CDR1 reads SGHDT; CDR2 reads YYEEEE. V was cut by 4 bases and J by 1 base, with 18 bases left in between. Using reference TRBV5-6 and TRBJ1-5 for the parts outside the CDR3, the full variable domain is DAGVTQSPTHLIKTRGQQVTLRCSPKSGHDTVSWYQQALGQGPQFIFQYYEEEERQRGNFPDRFSGHQFPNYSSELNVNALLLGDSALYLCASSGLSGSKSNQPQHFGDGTRLSIL.

The CDR3 coding sequence is TGTGCCACCAGCAGAGTGGGGGACACTGGCTACACCTTC. This translates into CATSRVGDTGYTF. The gene calls are TRBV15 and TRBJ1-2; tentative D call: TRBD1 (6 bases). Germline-derived CDR1 and CDR2 are LNHNV and YYDKDF (reference sequence). This CDR3 is built from 13 residues. V was pared by 1 base and J by 7 bases, with 10 bases between.

The genes are TRBV4-1 and TRBJ2-5, with D perhaps TRBD2 (6 bases). Trimming removed 4 bases at V and 3 bases at J, with 15 bases between. This CDR3 is built from 15 residues. The germline gives CDR1 MGHRA, CDR2 YSYEKL. The CDR3 DNA reads TGCGCCAGCAGCCTAATCGGAGGGGCTAAAGAGACCCAGTACTTC. Residues: CASSLIGGAKETQYF.

J is TRBJ2-3 and V is TRBV7-9; unclear D gene. CDR1 is SEHNR, CDR2 FQNEAQ, per germline (reference sequence). This CDR3 region has 12 residues. Trimming stripped 9 bases from V and 6 bases from J, with 13 bases between. The CDR3 protein is CASNSQVDTQYF. For the CDR3, the DNA is TGTGCCAGTAACTCGCAGGTTGATACGCAGTATTTT.

V usage is TRBV2 and J usage is TRBJ2-6, with 11 positions matching TRBD1. From germline, CDR1 is SNHLY and CDR2 FYNNEI. Trimming cost V 5 bases and J 4 bases; bases outside gene matches: 7. The CDR3 is 17 residues long. CDR3 DNA sequence: TGTGCCAGCAGTCCCGGACAGGGGGCAACCGGGGCCAACGTCCTGACTTTC. This gives the protein CASSPGQGATGANVLTF. The full variable domain, completed using reference TRBV2 and TRBJ2-6, is EPEVTQTPSHQVTQMGQEVILRCVPISNHLYFYWYRQILGQKVEFLVSFYNNEISEKSEIFDDQFSVERPDGSNFTLKIRSTKLEDSAMYFCASSPGQGATGANVLTFGAGSRLTVL.

J is TRBJ2-6 and V is TRBV18; 11 nucleotides align to TRBD1. V was clipped by 6 bases and J by 0 bases; unmatched bases: 4. The CDR3 has 17 amino acids. In germline, CDR1 is KGHSH, CDR2 LQKENI. This CDR3 reads CASSFGTGGSGANVLTF. The CDR3 nucleotides read TGTGCCAGCTCCTTCGGGACAGGGGGCTCTGGGGCCAACGTCCTGACTTTC.

The chain carries TRBV5-1 and TRBJ2-5, with D possibly being TRBD2 (5 bases). In germline, CDR1 is SGHRS, CDR2 YFSETQ. Trimming took off 0 bases at V and 5 bases at J, with 11 bases between the two ends. The CDR3 has 14 amino acids. The CDR3 spells CASSLAGWTETQYF. CDR3 bases: TGCGCCAGCAGCTTGGCGGGGTGGACGGAGACCCAGTACTTC.

V gene TRBV27 combines with J gene TRBJ1-1; perhaps TRBD1 as D (5 bases). In germline, CDR1 is MNHEY, CDR2 SMNVEV (reference sequence). This CDR3 region has 14 residues. Trimming removed 4 bases at V and 0 bases at J, with 9 bases between. CDR3: CASSWRGMNTEAFF. In nucleotides, the CDR3 is TGTGCCAGCAGTTGGCGGGGGATGAACACTGAAGCTTTCTTT.